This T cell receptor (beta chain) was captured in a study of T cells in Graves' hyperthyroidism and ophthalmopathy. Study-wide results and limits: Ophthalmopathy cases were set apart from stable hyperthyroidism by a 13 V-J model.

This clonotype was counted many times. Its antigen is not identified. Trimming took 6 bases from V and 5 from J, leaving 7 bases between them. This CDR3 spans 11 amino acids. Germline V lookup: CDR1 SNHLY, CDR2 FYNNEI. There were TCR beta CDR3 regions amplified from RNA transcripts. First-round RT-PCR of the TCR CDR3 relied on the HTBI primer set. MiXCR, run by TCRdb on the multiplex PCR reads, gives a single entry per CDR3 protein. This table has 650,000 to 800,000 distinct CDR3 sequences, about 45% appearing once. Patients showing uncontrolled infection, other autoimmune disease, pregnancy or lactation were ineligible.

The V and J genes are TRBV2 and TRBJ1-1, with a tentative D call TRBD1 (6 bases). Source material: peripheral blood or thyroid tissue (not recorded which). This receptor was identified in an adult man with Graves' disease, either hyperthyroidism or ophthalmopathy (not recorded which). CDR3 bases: TGTGCCAGCAGGGGGGCGACTGAAGCTTTCTTT. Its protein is CASRGATEAFF.